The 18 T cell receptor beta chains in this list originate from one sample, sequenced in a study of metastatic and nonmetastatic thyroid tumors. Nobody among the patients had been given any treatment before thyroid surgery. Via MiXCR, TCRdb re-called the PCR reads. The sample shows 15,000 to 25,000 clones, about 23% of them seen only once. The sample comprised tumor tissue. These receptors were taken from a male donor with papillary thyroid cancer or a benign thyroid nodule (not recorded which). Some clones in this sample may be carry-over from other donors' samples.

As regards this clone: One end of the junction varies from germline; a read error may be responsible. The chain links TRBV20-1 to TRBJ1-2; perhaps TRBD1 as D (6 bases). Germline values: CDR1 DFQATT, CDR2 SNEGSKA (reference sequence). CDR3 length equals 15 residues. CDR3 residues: CSAPSGAGEGYGYSF. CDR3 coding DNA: TGCAGTGCCCCTTCTGGGGCAGGGGAAGGCTATGGATACTCCTTC.

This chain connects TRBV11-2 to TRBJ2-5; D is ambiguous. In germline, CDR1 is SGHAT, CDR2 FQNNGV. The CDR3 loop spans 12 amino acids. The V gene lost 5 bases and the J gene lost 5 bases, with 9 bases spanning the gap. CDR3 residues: CASSPEAETQYF. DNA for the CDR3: TGTGCCAGCAGCCCCGAAGCGGAGACCCAGTACTTC.

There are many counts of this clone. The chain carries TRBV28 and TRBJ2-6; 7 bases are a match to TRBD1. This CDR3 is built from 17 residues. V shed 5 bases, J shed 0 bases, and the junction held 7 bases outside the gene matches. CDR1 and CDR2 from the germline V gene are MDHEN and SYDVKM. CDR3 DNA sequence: TGTGCCAGCAGTGAATGGGACAGTTCCTCTGGGGCCAACGTCCTGACTTTC. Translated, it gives CASSEWDSSSGANVLTF.

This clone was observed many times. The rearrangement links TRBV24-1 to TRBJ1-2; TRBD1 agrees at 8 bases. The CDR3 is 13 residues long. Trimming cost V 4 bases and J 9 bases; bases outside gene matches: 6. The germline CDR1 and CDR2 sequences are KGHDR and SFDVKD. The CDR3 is CATSDGDRLSYTF. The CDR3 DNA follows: TGTGCCACCAGTGACGGGGACAGGCTTAGCTACACCTTC.

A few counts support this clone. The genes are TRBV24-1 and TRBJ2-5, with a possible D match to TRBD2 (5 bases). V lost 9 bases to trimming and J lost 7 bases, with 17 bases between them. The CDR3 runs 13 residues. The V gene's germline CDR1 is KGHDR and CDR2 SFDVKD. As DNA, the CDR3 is TGTGCCACCCGCAGTAGCGCCCCAGGGACCCAGTACTTC. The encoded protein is CATRSSAPGTQYF.

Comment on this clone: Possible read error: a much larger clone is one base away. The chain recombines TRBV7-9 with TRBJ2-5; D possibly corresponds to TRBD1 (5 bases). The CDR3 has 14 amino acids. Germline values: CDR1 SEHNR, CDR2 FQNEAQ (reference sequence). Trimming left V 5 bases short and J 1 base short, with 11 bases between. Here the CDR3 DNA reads TGTGCCAGCAGCCGGACATGGACCCAAGAGACCCAGTACTTC. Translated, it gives CASSRTWTQETQYF.

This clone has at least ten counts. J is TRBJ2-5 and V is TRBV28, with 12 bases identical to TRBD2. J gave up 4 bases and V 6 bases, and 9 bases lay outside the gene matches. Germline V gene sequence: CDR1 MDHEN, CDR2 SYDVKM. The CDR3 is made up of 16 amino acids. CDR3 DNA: TGTGCCAGCAGCCCCTGGCTAGCGGGAGGGGGAGAGACCCAGTACTTC. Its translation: CASSPWLAGGGETQYF.

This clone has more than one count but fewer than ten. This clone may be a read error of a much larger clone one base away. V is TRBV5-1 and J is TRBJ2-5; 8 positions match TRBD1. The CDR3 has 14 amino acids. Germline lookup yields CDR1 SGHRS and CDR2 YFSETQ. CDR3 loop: CASSRQGRGETKYF. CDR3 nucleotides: TGCGCCAGCAGCAGACAGGGGCGAGGGGAGACCAAGTACTTC.

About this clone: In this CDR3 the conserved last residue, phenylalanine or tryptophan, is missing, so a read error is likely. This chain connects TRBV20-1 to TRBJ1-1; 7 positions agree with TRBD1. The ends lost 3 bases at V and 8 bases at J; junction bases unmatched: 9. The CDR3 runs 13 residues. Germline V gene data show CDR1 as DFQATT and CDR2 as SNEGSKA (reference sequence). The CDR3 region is CSARSGRGTEAFP. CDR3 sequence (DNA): TGCAGTGCTAGGAGCGGCAGGGGGACAGAAGCTTTCCCT.

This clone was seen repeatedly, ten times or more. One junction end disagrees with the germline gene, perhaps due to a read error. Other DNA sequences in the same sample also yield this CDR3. CDR3 sequence: CASSLYRGSTGNQPQHF. The DNA of the CDR3 is TGTGCCAGCAGCTTGTACAGGGGGTCCACTGGCAATCAGCCCCAGCATTTC. V and J are TRBV5-6 and TRBJ1-5, with 8 bases lining up with TRBD1. Per germline, CDR1 SGHDT and CDR2 YYEEEE. The CDR3 contains 17 residues.

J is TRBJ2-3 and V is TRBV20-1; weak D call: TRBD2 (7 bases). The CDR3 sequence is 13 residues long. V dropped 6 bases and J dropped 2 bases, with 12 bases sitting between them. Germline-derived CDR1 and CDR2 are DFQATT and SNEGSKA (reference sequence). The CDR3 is CSAGGGATDTQYF. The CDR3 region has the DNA TGCAGTGCAGGGGGGGGCGCCACAGATACGCAGTATTTT.

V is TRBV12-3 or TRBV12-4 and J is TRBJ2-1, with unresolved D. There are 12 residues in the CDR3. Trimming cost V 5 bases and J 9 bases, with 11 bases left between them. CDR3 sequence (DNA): TGTGCCAGCAGTCAGGAAGTGGGTGAGCAGTTCTTC. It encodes CASSQEVGEQFF.

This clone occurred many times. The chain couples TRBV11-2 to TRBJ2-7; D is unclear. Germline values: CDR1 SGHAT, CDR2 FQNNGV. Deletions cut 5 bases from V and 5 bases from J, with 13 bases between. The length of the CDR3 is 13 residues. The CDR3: CASSMIVNHEQYF. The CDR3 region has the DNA TGTGCCAGCAGCATGATAGTTAACCACGAGCAGTACTTC.

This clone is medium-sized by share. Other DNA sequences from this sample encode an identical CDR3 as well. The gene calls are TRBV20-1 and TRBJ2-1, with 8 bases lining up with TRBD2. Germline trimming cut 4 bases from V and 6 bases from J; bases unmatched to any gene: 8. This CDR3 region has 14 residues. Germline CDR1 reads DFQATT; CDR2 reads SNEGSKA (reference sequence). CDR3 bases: TGCAGTGCTAAGAGCGGGAGAGGGGGCAATGAGCAGTTCTTC. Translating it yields CSAKSGRGGNEQFF.

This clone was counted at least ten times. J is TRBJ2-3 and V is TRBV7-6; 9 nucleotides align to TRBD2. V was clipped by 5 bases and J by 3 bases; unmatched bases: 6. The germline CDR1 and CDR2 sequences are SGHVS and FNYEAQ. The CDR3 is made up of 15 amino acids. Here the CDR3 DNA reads TGTGCCAGCAGCCTTAGCGGGAGAGGGACAGATACGCAGTATTTT. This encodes CASSLSGRGTDTQYF.

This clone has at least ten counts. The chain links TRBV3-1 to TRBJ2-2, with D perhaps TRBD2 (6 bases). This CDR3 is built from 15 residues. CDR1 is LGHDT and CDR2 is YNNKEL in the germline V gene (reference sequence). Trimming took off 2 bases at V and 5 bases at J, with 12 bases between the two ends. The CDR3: CASSQLAGRTGELFF. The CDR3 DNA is TGTGCCAGCAGCCAACTGGCAGGGAGGACCGGGGAGCTGTTTTTT. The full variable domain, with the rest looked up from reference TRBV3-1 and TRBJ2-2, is DTAVSQTPKYLVTQMGNDKSIKCEQNLGHDTMYWYKQDSKKFLKIMFSYNNKELIINETVPNRFSPKSPDKAHLNLHINSLELGDSAVYFCASSQLAGRTGELFFGEGSRLTVL.

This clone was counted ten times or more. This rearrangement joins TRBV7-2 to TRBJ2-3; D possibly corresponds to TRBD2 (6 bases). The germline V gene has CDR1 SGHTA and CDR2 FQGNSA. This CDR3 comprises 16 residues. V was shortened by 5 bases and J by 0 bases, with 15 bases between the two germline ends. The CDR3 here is CASSLSLAPSTDTQYF. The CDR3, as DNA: TGTGCCAGCAGCCTCTCACTAGCCCCTAGCACAGATACGCAGTATTTT.

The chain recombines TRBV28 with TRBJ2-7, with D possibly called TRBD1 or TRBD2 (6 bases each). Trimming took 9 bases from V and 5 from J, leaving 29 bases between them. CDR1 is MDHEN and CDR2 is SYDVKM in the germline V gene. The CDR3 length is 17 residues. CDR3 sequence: CASSTHLIGGGSNEQYF. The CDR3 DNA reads TGTGCCAGTAGTACGCACTTAATAGGGGGAGGTTCCAACGAGCAGTACTTC.